Following are 11 T cell receptor beta chains from one sample sequenced in a study of OX40 agonist ivuxolimab in advanced cancers. Repertoires were generated with immunoSEQ multiplex PCR, while TCRdb's copy carries only in-frame clones and drops some. In the table there are 97,000 or so clones, 90% of which are singletons. Source: CD4+ or CD8+ T cells sorted from blood, taken in a trial of the OX40 agonist ivuxolimab. These receptors came from an adult with an advanced solid tumor such as melanoma, head and neck, liver or kidney cancer.

V usage is TRBV1 and J usage is TRBJ2-4; TRBD2 is the table's D call and was not checked against the DNA. TRBV1 constitutes a pseudogene. CDR3 length: 14 residues. DNA of the CDR3: TGCACCAGCAGCCAACGGGGGGACGGAAACATTCAGTACTTC. It specifies CTSSQRGDGNIQYF.

The chain has TRBV18 and TRBJ1-1; D is unclear. V lost 2 bases and J 1 base, leaving 8 bases between the germline ends. CDR1 is KGHSH and CDR2 is LQKENI in the germline V gene. The CDR3 is made up of 14 amino acids. CDR3 region: CASSPAQSNTEAFF. The CDR3 bases are TGTGCCAGCTCACCAGCACAGTCGAACACTGAAGCTTTCTTT.

This chain uses TRBV28 with TRBJ1-1, with TRBD1 identical over 8 bases. J gave up 10 bases and V 4 bases, and 5 bases lay outside the gene matches. This CDR3 has 12 residues. The germline V gene has CDR1 MDHEN and CDR2 SYDVKM. In DNA, the CDR3 is TGTGCCAGCAGTTCCCAGGGGGCAGGAGCTTTCTTT. Its protein is CASSSQGAGAFF.

V gene TRBV30 combines with J gene TRBJ1-1; D may be TRBD1 (6 bases). Deletions cut 1 base from V and 4 bases from J, with 10 bases between. CDR1 GTSNPN and CDR2 SVGIG come from the germline V gene (reference sequence). The length of the CDR3 is 13 residues. For the CDR3, the DNA is TGTGCCTGGAGTGGAAACAGGGTCACTGAAGCTTTCTTT. This encodes CAWSGNRVTEAFF.

The chain is built from TRBV9 and TRBJ2-7, with 9 bases lining up with TRBD1. J lost 5 bases, V lost 3 bases, and 6 bases had no gene match. CDR1 and CDR2 from the germline V gene are SGDLS and YYNGEE. The CDR3 is 14 residues long. The CDR3, as DNA: TGTGCCAGCAGCGACCGGGACAGGGCTAACGAGCAGTACTTC. Encoded protein: CASSDRDRANEQYF.

The rearrangement links TRBV6-1 to TRBJ2-1, with TRBD1 matching over 7 bases. Trimming took 8 bases from V and 11 from J; bases not matched to a gene: 9. The CDR3 totals 12 residues. In germline, CDR1 is MNHNS, CDR2 SASEGT. CDR3 DNA: TGTGCCAGCCGGACCGGGACAGAGAAGCAGTTCTTC. Residues: CASRTGTEKQFF.

This clone was found a few times. This chain connects TRBV29-1 to TRBJ2-7; D is unresolved. The CDR3 length is 12 residues. V dropped 6 bases and J dropped 1 base, with 10 bases sitting between them. Germline V CDR1 and CDR2: SQVTM, ANQGSEA. CDR3 residues: CSVTTLSYEQYF. The CDR3 nucleotides are TGCAGCGTAACAACTCTATCCTACGAGCAGTACTTC.

The V and J genes are TRBV5-1 and TRBJ2-3; the match to TRBD1 covers 9 bases. The V segment lost 0 bases and the J segment 7 bases; nucleotides outside the gene matches: 6. The CDR3 contains 15 residues. Germline V lookup: CDR1 SGHRS, CDR2 YFSETQ. The CDR3 region is CASSLDRGQWNTQYF. DNA for the CDR3: TGCGCCAGCAGCTTGGACAGGGGGCAATGGAATACGCAGTATTTT.

V usage is TRBV10-1 and J usage is TRBJ2-2, with D possibly matching TRBD2 (5 bases). This CDR3 is built from 13 residues. V lost 2 bases and J 7 bases, leaving 8 bases between the germline ends. Germline V gives CDR1 WNHNN, CDR2 SYGVQD (reference sequence). The CDR3 region is CASSEPGNGELFF. The CDR3 region has the DNA TGCGCCAGCAGTGAGCCCGGGAACGGGGAGCTGTTTTTT.

The V and J genes are TRBV6-5 and TRBJ1-6; 8 bases are shared with TRBD1. The CDR3 runs to 14 residues. Per the germline V gene, CDR1 is MNHEY and CDR2 is SVGAGI. After removal of 5 bases from V and 10 bases from J, the junction contained 7 bases not matched to a gene. The DNA of the CDR3 is TGTGCCAGCAGTGAGCGGACAGGGAAATCACCCCTCCACTTT. This encodes CASSERTGKSPLHF.

The chain couples TRBV7-8 to TRBJ1-4; 7 bases fit TRBD1. The CDR3 is made up of 17 amino acids. Germline lookup yields CDR1 SGHVS and CDR2 FQNEAQ. J lost 4 bases, V lost 2 bases, and 10 bases had no gene match. Here the CDR3 DNA reads TGTGCCAGCAGCTTACTGCCCGACAGGGACCTTAATGAAAAACTGTTTTTT. Translating gives CASSLLPDRDLNEKLFF.